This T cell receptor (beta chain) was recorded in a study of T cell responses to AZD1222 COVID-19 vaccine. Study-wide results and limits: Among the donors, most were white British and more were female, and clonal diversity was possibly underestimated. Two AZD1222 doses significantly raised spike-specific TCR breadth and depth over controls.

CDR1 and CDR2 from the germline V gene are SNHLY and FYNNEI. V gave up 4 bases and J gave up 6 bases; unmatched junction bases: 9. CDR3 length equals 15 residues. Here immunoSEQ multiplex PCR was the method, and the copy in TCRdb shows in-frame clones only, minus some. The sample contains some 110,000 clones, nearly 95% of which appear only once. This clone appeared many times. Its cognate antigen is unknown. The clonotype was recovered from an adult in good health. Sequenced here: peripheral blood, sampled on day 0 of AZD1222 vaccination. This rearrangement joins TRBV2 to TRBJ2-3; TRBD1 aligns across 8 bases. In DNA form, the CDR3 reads TGTGCCAGCAGTGTTGCAGGGGGCGCGTCGGATACGCAGTATTTT. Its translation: CASSVAGGASDTQYF.